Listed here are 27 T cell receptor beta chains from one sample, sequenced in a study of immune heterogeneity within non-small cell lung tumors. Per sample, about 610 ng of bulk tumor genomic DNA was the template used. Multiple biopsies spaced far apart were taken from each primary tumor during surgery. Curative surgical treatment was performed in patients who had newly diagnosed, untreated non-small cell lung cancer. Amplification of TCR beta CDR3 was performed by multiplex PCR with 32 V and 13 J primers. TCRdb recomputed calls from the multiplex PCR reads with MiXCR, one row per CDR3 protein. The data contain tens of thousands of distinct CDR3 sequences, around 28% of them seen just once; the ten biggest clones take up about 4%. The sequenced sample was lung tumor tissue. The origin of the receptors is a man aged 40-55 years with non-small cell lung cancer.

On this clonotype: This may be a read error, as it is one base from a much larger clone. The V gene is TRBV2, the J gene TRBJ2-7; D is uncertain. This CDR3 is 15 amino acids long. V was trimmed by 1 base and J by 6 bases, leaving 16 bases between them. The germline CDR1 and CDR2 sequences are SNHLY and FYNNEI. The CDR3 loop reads CASSEVVSTPREQYF. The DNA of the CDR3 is TGTGCCAGCAGTGAAGTGGTCTCTACGCCGCGCGAGCAGTACTTC.

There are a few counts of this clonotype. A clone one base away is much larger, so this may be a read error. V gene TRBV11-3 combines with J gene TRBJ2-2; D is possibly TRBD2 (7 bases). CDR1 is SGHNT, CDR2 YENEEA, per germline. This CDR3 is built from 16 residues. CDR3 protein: CGSSFGGGGWTGELFF. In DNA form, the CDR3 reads TGTGGCAGCAGCTTTGGGGGAGGGGGATGGACCGGGGAGCTGTTTTTT.

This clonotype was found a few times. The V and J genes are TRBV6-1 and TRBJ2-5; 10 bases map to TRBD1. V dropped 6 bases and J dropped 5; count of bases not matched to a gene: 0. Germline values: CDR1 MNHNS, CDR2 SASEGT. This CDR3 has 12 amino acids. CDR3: CASRDRGETQYF. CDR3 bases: TGTGCCAGCAGGGACAGGGGGGAGACCCAGTACTTC.

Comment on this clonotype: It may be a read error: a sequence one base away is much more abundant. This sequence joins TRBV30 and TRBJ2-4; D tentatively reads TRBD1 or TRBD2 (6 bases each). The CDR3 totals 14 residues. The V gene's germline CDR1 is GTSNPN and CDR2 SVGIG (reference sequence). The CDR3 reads CAWSVTGGRNIQHF. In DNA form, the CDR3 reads TGTGCCTGGAGCGTGACAGGAGGGAGAAACATTCAGCACTTC.

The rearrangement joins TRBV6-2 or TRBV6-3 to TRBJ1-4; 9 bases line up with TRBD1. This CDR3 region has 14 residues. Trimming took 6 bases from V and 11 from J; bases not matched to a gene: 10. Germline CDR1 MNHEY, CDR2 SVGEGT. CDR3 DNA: TGTGCCAGCAGGACCGGGACAGGGTCGAGGAAACTGTTTTTT. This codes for CASRTGTGSRKLFF.

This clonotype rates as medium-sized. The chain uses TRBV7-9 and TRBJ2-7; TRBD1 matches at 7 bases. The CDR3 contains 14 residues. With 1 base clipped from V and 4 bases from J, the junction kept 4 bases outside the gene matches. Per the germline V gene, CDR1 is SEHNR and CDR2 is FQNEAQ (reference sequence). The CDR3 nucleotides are TGTGCCAGCAGCTTAGAAGGGGGCGGGTACGAGCAGTACTTC. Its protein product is CASSLEGGGYEQYF.

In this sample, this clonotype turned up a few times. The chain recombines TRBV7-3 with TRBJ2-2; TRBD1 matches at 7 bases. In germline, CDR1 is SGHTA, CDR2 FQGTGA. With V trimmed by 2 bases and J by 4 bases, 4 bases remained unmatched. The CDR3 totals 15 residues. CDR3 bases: TGTGCCAGCAGCTTAGGACAGGAGATCACCGGGGAGCTGTTTTTT. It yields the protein CASSLGQEITGELFF. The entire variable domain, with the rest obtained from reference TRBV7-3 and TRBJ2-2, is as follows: GAGVSQTPSNKVTEKGKYVELRCDPISGHTALYWYRQSLGQGPEFLIYFQGTGAADDSGLPNDRFFAVRPEGSVSTLKIQRTERGDSAVYLCASSLGQEITGELFFGEGSRLTVL.

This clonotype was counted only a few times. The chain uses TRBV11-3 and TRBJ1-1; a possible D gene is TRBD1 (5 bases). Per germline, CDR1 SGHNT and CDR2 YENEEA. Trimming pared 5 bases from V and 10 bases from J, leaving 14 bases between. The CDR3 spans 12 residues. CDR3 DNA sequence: TGTGCCAGCAGCGGGGTGAGGGGAGCAGCTTTCTTT. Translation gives CASSGVRGAAFF. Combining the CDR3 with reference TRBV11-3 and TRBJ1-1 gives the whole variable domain EAGVVQSPRYKIIEKKQPVAFWCNPISGHNTLYWYLQNLGQGPELLIRYENEEAVDDSQLPKDRFSAERLKGVDSTLKIQPAELGDSAVYLCASSGVRGAAFFGQGTRLTVV.

CDR3 DNA: TGTGCCAGCAGCCGGGACAGCCCCTACAATGAGCAGTTCTTC. Translated, it gives CASSRDSPYNEQFF. The chain carries TRBV11-3 and TRBJ2-1; 7 positions agree with TRBD1. This CDR3 spans 14 amino acids. V dropped 5 bases and J dropped 2; count of bases not matched to a gene: 3. Looked up from germline, CDR1 is SGHNT and CDR2 is YENEEA.

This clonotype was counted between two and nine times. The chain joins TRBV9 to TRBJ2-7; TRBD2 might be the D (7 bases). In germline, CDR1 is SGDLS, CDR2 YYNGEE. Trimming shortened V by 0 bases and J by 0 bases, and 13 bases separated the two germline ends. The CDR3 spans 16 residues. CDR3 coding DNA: TGTGCCAGCAGCGTAGGAGGGGGGGCCTCCTCCTACGAGCAGTACTTC. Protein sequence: CASSVGGGASSYEQYF.

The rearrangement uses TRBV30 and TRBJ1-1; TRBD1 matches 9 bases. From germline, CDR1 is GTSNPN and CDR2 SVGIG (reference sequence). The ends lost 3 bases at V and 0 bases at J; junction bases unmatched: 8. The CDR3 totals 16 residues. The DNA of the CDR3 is TGTGCCTGGAGGCGTCCCGGGACAGGGATGAACACTGAAGCTTTCTTT. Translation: CAWRRPGTGMNTEAFF.

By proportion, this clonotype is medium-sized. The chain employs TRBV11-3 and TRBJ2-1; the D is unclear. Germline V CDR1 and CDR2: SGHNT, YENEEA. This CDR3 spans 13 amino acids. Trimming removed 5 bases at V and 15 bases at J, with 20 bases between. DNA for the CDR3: TGTGCCAGCAGCCGAACGACAAATTCCGGGCCGTTCTTC. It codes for CASSRTTNSGPFF.

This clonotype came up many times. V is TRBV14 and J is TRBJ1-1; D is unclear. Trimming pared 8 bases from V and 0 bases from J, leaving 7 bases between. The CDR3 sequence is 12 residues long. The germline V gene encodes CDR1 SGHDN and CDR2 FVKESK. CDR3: CASANLNTEAFF. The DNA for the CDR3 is TGTGCCAGCGCAAACCTGAACACTGAAGCTTTCTTT. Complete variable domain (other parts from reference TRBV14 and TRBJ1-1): EAGVTQFPSHSVIEKGQTVTLRCDPISGHDNLYWYRRVMGKEIKFLLHFVKESKQDESGMPNNRFLAERTGGTYSTLKVQPAELEDSGVYFCASANLNTEAFFGQGTRLTVV.

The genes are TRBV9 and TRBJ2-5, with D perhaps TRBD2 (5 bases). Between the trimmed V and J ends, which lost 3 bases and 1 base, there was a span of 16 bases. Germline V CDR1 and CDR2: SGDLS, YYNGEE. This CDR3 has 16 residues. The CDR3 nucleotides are TGTGCCAGCAGCGAAATCCCCAGCGGTTCCCAAGAGACCCAGTACTTC. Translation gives CASSEIPSGSQETQYF.

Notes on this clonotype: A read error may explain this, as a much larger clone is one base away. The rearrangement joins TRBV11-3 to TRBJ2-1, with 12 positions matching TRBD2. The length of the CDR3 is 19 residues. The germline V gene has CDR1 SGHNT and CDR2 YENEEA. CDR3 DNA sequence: TGTGCCAGAAGCTTAGGTGAGGGGCTAGCGGGAGGGCCTTCTGATGAGCAGTTCTTC. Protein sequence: CARSLGEGLAGGPSDEQFF.

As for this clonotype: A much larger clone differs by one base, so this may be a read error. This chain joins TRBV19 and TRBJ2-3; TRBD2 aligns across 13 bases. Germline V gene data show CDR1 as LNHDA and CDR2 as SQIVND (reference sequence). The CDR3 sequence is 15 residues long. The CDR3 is CSSSTGLAGDGTQYF. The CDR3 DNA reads TGTTCCAGTAGTACCGGACTAGCGGGAGACGGTACGCAGTATTTT.

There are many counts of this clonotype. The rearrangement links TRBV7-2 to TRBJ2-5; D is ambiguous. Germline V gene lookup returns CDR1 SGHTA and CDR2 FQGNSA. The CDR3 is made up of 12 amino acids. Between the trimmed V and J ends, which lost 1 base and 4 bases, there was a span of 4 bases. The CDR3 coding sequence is TGTGCCAGCAGCTTAGTAGGAGAGACCCAGTACTTC. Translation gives CASSLVGETQYF.

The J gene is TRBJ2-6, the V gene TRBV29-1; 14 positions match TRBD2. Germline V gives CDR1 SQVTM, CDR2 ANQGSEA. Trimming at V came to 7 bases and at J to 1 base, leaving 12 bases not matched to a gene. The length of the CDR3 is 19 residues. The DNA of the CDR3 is TGCAGCGAGGGACTAGCGGGAGCCCACTTAATTTCTGGGGCCAACGTCCTGACTTTC. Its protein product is CSEGLAGAHLISGANVLTF.

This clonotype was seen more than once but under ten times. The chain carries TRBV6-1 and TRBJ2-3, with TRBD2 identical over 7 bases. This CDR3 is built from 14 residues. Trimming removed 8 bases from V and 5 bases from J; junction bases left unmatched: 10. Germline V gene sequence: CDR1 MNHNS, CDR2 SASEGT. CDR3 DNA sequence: TGTGCCAGCCAATTGGGAGGGGTTGGAGATACGCAGTATTTT. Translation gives CASQLGGVGDTQYF.

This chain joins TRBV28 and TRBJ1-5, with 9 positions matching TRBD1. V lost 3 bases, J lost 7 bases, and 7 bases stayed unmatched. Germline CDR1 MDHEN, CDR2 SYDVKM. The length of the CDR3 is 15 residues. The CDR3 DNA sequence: TGTGCCAGCAGTTTCCGGACAGGGGTTGTGCAGCCCCAGCATTTT. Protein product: CASSFRTGVVQPQHF. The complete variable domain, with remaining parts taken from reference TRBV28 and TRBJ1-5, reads DVKVTQSSRYLVKRTGEKVFLECVQDMDHENMFWYRQDPGLGLRLIYFSYDVKMKEKGDIPEGYSVSREKKERFSLILESASTNQTSMYLCASSFRTGVVQPQHFGDGTRLSIL.

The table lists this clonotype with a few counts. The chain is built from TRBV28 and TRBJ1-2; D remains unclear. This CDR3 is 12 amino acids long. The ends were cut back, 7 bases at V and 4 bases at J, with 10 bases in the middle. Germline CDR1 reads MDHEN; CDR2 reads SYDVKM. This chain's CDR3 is CASKDSSYGYTF. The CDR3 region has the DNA TGTGCCAGCAAGGACTCGAGCTATGGCTACACCTTC.

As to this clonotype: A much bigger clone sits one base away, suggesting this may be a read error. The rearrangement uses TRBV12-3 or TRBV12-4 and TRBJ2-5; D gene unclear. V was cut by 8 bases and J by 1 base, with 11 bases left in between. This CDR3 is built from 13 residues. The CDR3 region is CASRTQVQETQYF. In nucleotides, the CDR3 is TGTGCCAGCCGAACCCAGGTCCAAGAGACCCAGTACTTC.

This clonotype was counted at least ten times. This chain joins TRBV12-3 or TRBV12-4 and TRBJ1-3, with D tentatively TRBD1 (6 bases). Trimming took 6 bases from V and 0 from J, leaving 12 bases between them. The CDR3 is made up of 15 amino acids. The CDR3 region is CASRSGVSSGNTIYF. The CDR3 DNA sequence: TGTGCCAGCAGATCAGGGGTGAGCTCTGGAAACACCATATATTTT.

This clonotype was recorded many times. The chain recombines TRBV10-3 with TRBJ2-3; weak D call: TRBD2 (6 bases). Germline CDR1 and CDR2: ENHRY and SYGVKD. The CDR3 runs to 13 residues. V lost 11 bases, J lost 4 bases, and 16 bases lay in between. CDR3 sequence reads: CAAGTFHPDTQYF. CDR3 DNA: TGTGCCGCCGGGACTTTCCACCCAGATACGCAGTATTTT.

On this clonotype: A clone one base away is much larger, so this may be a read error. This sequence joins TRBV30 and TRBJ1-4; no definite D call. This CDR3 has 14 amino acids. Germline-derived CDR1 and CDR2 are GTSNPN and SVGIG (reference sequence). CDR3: CAWRGPETEGKLSF. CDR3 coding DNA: TGTGCCTGGAGGGGCCCGGAGACGGAAGGAAAACTGTCTTTT.

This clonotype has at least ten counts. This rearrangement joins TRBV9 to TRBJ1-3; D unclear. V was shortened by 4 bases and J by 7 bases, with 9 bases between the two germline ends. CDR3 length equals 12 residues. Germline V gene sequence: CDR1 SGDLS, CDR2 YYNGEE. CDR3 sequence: CASSPTGNTIYF. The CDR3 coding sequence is TGTGCCAGCAGCCCCACGGGCAACACCATATATTTT.

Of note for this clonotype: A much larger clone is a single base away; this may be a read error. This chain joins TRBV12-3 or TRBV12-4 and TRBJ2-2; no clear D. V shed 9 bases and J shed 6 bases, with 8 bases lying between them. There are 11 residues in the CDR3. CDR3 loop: CARASSGELFF. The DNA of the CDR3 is TGTGCCAGGGCAAGCTCCGGGGAGCTGTTTTTT.